Listed below are T cell receptor beta chains from one sample, sequenced in a study of T cells after yellow fever vaccination. Using its own MiXCR run on the 5' RACE reads, TCRdb lists one record per CDR3 protein. This sample yields about 320,000 distinct CDR3 sequences, of which around 12% are seen a single time; approximately 3.4% belongs to the top ten. The sample was CD4+ T cells sorted from PBMCs, taken 15 days after the yellow fever booster vaccination. All receptors derive from a young man who received the YFV17D yellow fever vaccine. Each CDR3 is given with its conserved first and last residue. D genes are given only for firm matches. Size tells how often a clone was seen (once, few, many) or the class of an expanded clone, and some rows leave it out.

clone_size: few
d_call: TRBD2
j_call: TRBJ2-1
v_call: TRBV7-2
cdr3_nt: TGTGCCAGCAGCTACCCGGGACTAGCGCCATCCCGGAGCTCCTACAATGAGCAGTTCTTC
cdr3_aa: CASSYPGLAPSRSSYNEQFF

clone_size: -
d_call: -
j_call: TRBJ1-4
v_call: TRBV19
cdr3_nt: TGTGCCATACCGGGGACACCTAAAGAAAAACTGTTTTTT
cdr3_aa: CAIPGTPKEKLFF

clone_size: -
d_call: -
j_call: TRBJ1-1
v_call: TRBV27
cdr3_nt: TGTGCCAGCAGACATCCCGGGCCGGGGGGGACTGAAGCTTTCTTT
cdr3_aa: CASRHPGPGGTEAFF

clone_size: few
d_call: -
j_call: TRBJ1-2
v_call: TRBV6-5
cdr3_nt: TGTGCCAGCAGTTACTCCTTCGGGAATCGCTACACCTTC
cdr3_aa: CASSYSFGNRYTF

clone_size: few
d_call: TRBD1
j_call: TRBJ1-1
v_call: TRBV5-6
cdr3_nt: TGTGCCAGCAGCTTGGACGGGACAGGGAGATACACTGAAGCTTTCTTT
cdr3_aa: CASSLDGTGRYTEAFF

clone_size: -
d_call: TRBD1
j_call: TRBJ1-6
v_call: TRBV6-2/TRBV6-3
cdr3_nt: TGTGCCAGCAGTTACGGGACAGGATATAATTCACCCCTCCACTTT
cdr3_aa: CASSYGTGYNSPLHF

clone_size: few
d_call: -
j_call: TRBJ1-3
v_call: TRBV20-1
cdr3_nt: TGCAGTGCTAGAGATCTGGCAGGGGGAAACACCATATATTTT
cdr3_aa: CSARDLAGGNTIYF

clone_size: -
d_call: TRBD2
j_call: TRBJ2-2
v_call: TRBV2
cdr3_nt: TGTGCCAGCAAGAAATCTAGCGGGGGAACGAACACCGGGGAGCTGTTTTTT
cdr3_aa: CASKKSSGGTNTGELFF

clone_size: once
d_call: -
j_call: TRBJ2-7
v_call: TRBV7-3
cdr3_nt: TGTGCCAGCAGCTTAACGGGAACAGGCCATTACGAGCAGTACTTC
cdr3_aa: CASSLTGTGHYEQYF

clone_size: -
d_call: -
j_call: TRBJ2-2
v_call: TRBV5-1
cdr3_nt: TGCGCCAGCAGCGTCTCCGGGACGGGGAACACCGGGGAGCTGTTTTTT
cdr3_aa: CASSVSGTGNTGELFF

clone_size: -
d_call: -
j_call: TRBJ1-3
v_call: TRBV27
cdr3_nt: TGTGCCAGCAATCTTAAGGGGCCAGGAAACACCATATATTTT
cdr3_aa: CASNLKGPGNTIYF

clone_size: -
d_call: TRBD2
j_call: TRBJ2-1
v_call: TRBV10-3
cdr3_nt: TGTGCCACCCTACCGGGACTAGCGGGGTCCAATGAGCAGTTCTTC
cdr3_aa: CATLPGLAGSNEQFF